These 32 T cell receptor beta chains were sequenced from one sample in a study of TIL therapy for anti-PD-1-resistant metastatic lung cancer. This was the immunoSEQ v3 assay. Only in-frame clones appear in the TCRdb table, and some are missing; sequencing was by immunoSEQ multiplex PCR. The sample has 20,000 to 25,000 clones, 78% seen once. Time point defined: pre-treatment sample, taken before nivolumab and TIL therapy. The sample here was blood, taken at baseline. The receptors come from a person aged 25-85 years with non-small cell lung cancer.

The CDR3 DNA follows: TGTGCCAGCTCACCATTTGCGGAGAACACCGGGGAGCTGTTTTTT. This sequence encodes CASSPFAENTGELFF. This chain links TRBV18 with TRBJ2-2; no clear D gene. The CDR3 loop spans 15 amino acids. V was cut by 2 bases and J by 1 base, with 8 bases left in between. The germline V gene encodes CDR1 KGHSH and CDR2 LQKENI.

This clone was counted once. The rearrangement links TRBV6-5 to TRBJ2-7; possible D gene TRBD1, 5 bases. The CDR3 is 12 amino acids. The germline CDR1 and CDR2 sequences are MNHEY and SVGAGI. Trimming stripped 10 bases from V and 5 bases from J, with 15 bases between. The DNA for the CDR3 is TGTGCCAACCTCCTTCAGGGAAACGAGCAGTACTTC. Translating it yields CANLLQGNEQYF.

The chain has TRBV5-1 and TRBJ2-1, with D possibly matching TRBD2 (5 bases). V lost 0 bases and J 8 bases, leaving 12 bases between the germline ends. CDR3 length equals 14 residues. CDR1 is SGHRS, CDR2 YFSETQ, per germline. CDR3 protein: CASSLALAGDEQFF. CDR3 sequence (DNA): TGCGCCAGCAGCTTGGCCCTGGCCGGGGATGAGCAGTTCTTC.

The chain links TRBV19 to TRBJ1-5; D ambiguous. CDR3 length: 14 amino acids. V lost 4 bases and J 0 bases, leaving 7 bases between the germline ends. Germline CDR1 LNHDA, CDR2 SQIVND (reference sequence). In nucleotides, the CDR3 is TGTGCCAGTAGTACAAGCCTTAGCAATCAGCCCCAGCATTTT. Translation: CASSTSLSNQPQHF.

J is TRBJ1-6 and V is TRBV27; D might be TRBD1 (5 bases). From germline, CDR1 is MNHEY and CDR2 SMNVEV (reference sequence). The CDR3 is 14 residues long. The V end lost 5 bases, the J end lost 13 bases, and 18 bases lay between the germline ends. This CDR3 reads CASSHAGLGIPLHF. The CDR3 DNA sequence: TGTGCCAGCAGTCACGCAGGGCTTGGCATTCCCCTCCACTTT.

This chain links TRBV5-1 with TRBJ2-7; the D gene is possibly TRBD1 (6 bases). V lost 4 bases and J lost 4, with 15 bases in between. Per the germline V gene, CDR1 is SGHRS and CDR2 is YFSETQ. The CDR3 length is 14 residues. The DNA for the CDR3 is TGCGCCAGCAGCCCGGACCATCAGGGGTACGAGCAGTACTTC. Translating it yields CASSPDHQGYEQYF.

The V and J genes are TRBV18 and TRBJ1-2, with unresolved D. The germline V and J ends were trimmed by 5 bases and 8 bases, with 30 bases remaining between them. The CDR3 is 18 residues long. Germline V gene lookup returns CDR1 KGHSH and CDR2 LQKENI. CDR3 coding DNA: TGTGCCAGCTCAATTTCGGGCACTCCTCAACTCCCCCCACGAGGCTACACCTTC. Its translation: CASSISGTPQLPPRGYTF.

This sequence joins TRBV29-1 and TRBJ2-7; D may be TRBD2 (5 bases). The V end lost 0 bases, the J end lost 6 bases, and 12 bases lay between the germline ends. CDR1 and CDR2 (germline): SQVTM, ANQGSEA. The CDR3 runs 13 residues. As DNA, the CDR3 is TGCAGCGTTGAAGATTTACGGGGTTCCGAGCAGTACTTC. This encodes CSVEDLRGSEQYF.

V gene TRBV5-1 combines with J gene TRBJ2-2; a weak D match, TRBD1 (5 bases). The CDR3 has 14 residues. Trimming cost V 4 bases and J 3 bases, with 10 bases left between them. Germline lookup yields CDR1 SGHRS and CDR2 YFSETQ. CDR3 sequence reads: CASSPDSYTGELFF. The DNA for the CDR3 is TGCGCCAGCAGCCCTGACAGTTACACCGGGGAGCTGTTTTTT.

The J gene is TRBJ2-1, the V gene TRBV7-9; 8 bases fit TRBD1. This CDR3 spans 14 amino acids. Germline V gene data show CDR1 as SEHNR and CDR2 as FQNEAQ (reference sequence). With 2 bases clipped from V and 8 bases from J, the junction kept 5 bases outside the gene matches. CDR3 sequence reads: CASSLNQGADEQFF. The CDR3 nucleotides read TGTGCCAGCAGCTTAAACCAGGGGGCAGATGAGCAGTTCTTC.

The rearrangement links TRBV5-1 to TRBJ2-1; possible D gene TRBD2, 7 bases. Per the germline V gene, CDR1 is SGHRS and CDR2 is YFSETQ. The CDR3 has 15 amino acids. V was clipped by 4 bases and J by 3 bases, with 14 bases between them. In nucleotides, the CDR3 is TGCGCCAGCAGCCTCCAAGGGGGGGTCTACAATGAGCAGTTCTTC. This sequence encodes CASSLQGGVYNEQFF.

The chain recombines TRBV2 with TRBJ2-1; possibly TRBD1 or TRBD2 for D (5 bases each). Trimming pared 9 bases from V and 1 base from J, leaving 10 bases between. This CDR3 comprises 13 residues. CDR1 SNHLY and CDR2 FYNNEI come from the germline V gene. The DNA for the CDR3 is TGTGCCAGGGGTGGGGGTTCCTACAATGAGCAGTTCTTC. It is translated as CARGGGSYNEQFF.

V gene TRBV19 combines with J gene TRBJ2-5, with 10 bases aligning to TRBD2. The V and J ends lost 1 base and 5 bases, in that order; junction bases with no gene match: 10. CDR1 and CDR2 (germline): LNHDA, SQIVND (reference sequence). This CDR3 contains 17 residues. CDR3 nucleotide sequence: TGTGCCAGTAGTATAGGCAGCGGGAGGGCCCATTGGGAGACCCAGTACTTC. This gives the protein CASSIGSGRAHWETQYF.

This clone appeared a single time. The CDR3 region has the DNA TGCGCCAGCAGCCTGACTGCGGGAGCACGGTTCAATGAGCAGTTCTTC. Residues: CASSLTAGARFNEQFF. This chain joins TRBV5-1 and TRBJ2-1, with TRBD2 matching 7 bases. Unmatched junction bases numbered 13, after V lost 4 bases and J lost 6 bases. Germline V gene sequence: CDR1 SGHRS, CDR2 YFSETQ. The CDR3 covers 16 residues.

The sample holds a few counts of this clone. The chain uses TRBV28 and TRBJ2-7; 9 bases line up with TRBD1. Per germline, CDR1 MDHEN and CDR2 SYDVKM. V was clipped by 6 bases and J by 5 bases; unmatched bases: 11. The CDR3 has 15 residues. CDR3 coding DNA: TGTGCCAGCAGGGAAACAGGGGGCGGTTCGCACGAGCAGTACTTC. Its protein product is CASRETGGGSHEQYF.

The CDR3 is CASSPQGIGSPLHF. DNA for the CDR3: TGTGCCAGCAGTCCTCAGGGGATCGGTTCACCCCTCCACTTT. J is TRBJ1-6 and V is TRBV27; TRBD1 is a possible D gene (6 bases). The CDR3 is 14 amino acids. Germline assignment: CDR1 MNHEY and CDR2 SMNVEV (reference sequence). Trimming shortened V by 5 bases and J by 9 bases, and 14 bases separated the two germline ends.

V gene TRBV7-9 combines with J gene TRBJ2-7; 7 positions match TRBD2. The length of the CDR3 is 15 residues. The junction had 16 bases not matched to a gene; V was cut back by 9 bases and J by 5 bases. Germline CDR1 SEHNR, CDR2 FQNEAQ (reference sequence). The CDR3 protein is CASTWGGSPGHEQYF. Written as DNA, the CDR3 is TGTGCCAGTACCTGGGGGGGGTCCCCAGGCCACGAGCAGTACTTC. Combining the CDR3 with reference TRBV7-9 and TRBJ2-7 gives the whole variable domain DTGVSQNPRHKITKRGQNVTFRCDPISEHNRLYWYRQTLGQGPEFLTYFQNEAQLEKSRLLSDRFSAERPKGSFSTLEIQRTEQGDSAMYLCASTWGGSPGHEQYFGPGTRLTVT.

The J gene is TRBJ1-2, the V gene TRBV5-6, with D hard to call. V was pared by 2 bases and J by 8 bases, with 10 bases between. Germline lookup yields CDR1 SGHDT and CDR2 YYEEEE. The CDR3 contains 12 residues. The chain's CDR3 is CASSFSRLGYTF. The CDR3, as DNA: TGTGCCAGCAGCTTCTCCCGTCTGGGCTACACCTTC. Combining the CDR3 with reference TRBV5-6 and TRBJ1-2 gives the whole variable domain DAGVTQSPTHLIKTRGQQVTLRCSPKSGHDTVSWYQQALGQGPQFIFQYYEEEERQRGNFPDRFSGHQFPNYSSELNVNALLLGDSALYLCASSFSRLGYTFGSGTRLTVV.

This rearrangement joins TRBV7-9 to TRBJ2-3, with D possibly matching TRBD2 (6 bases). Trimming removed 5 bases from V and 2 bases from J, with 20 bases in between. The CDR3 is made up of 17 amino acids. CDR1 is SEHNR, CDR2 FQNEAQ, per germline (reference sequence). For the CDR3, the DNA is TGTGCCAGCAGCCTAAACAGGCCGCGCGGGGACACAGATACGCAGTATTTT. Protein product: CASSLNRPRGDTDTQYF.

This clone showed up just once. The V gene is TRBV27, the J gene TRBJ2-2, with unresolved D. V shed 2 bases and J shed 4 bases, with 8 bases lying between them. Germline-derived CDR1 and CDR2 are MNHEY and SMNVEV (reference sequence). This CDR3 comprises 14 residues. CDR3 loop: CASSLRVGTGELFF. The CDR3, as DNA: TGTGCCAGCAGTTTACGGGTTGGCACCGGGGAGCTGTTTTTT.

This chain links TRBV6-1 with TRBJ2-2; the match to TRBD2 covers 14 bases. CDR3 length equals 15 residues. V lost 6 bases, J lost 7 bases, and 4 bases stayed unmatched. Germline CDR1 MNHNS, CDR2 SASEGT. CDR3 amino acids: CASRRLAGGDGELFF. CDR3 coding DNA: TGTGCCAGCAGACGACTAGCGGGGGGGGACGGGGAGCTGTTTTTT.

The chain couples TRBV11-2 to TRBJ2-2; no reliable D call. V lost 2 bases and J lost 6, with 10 bases in between. The V gene's germline CDR1 is SGHAT and CDR2 FQNNGV. The length of the CDR3 is 14 residues. CDR3 nucleotides: TGTGCCAGCAGCTTAAGAGTGGCGGCCGGGGAGCTGTTTTTT. It translates to CASSLRVAAGELFF.

The chain joins TRBV5-1 to TRBJ2-3; the D gene could be TRBD1 or TRBD2 (6 bases each). Germline lookup yields CDR1 SGHRS and CDR2 YFSETQ. The CDR3 consists of 16 residues. V was cut by 2 bases and J by 0 bases, with 13 bases left in between. The CDR3 reads CASSFLGGLSTDTQYF. Here the CDR3 DNA reads TGCGCCAGCAGCTTTTTGGGGGGCCTGAGCACAGATACGCAGTATTTT.

This clone has more than one count but fewer than ten. The V gene is TRBV5-1, the J gene TRBJ2-3, with 14 bases lining up with TRBD2. Unmatched junction bases numbered 3, after V lost 0 bases and J lost 6 bases. The germline CDR1 and CDR2 sequences are SGHRS and YFSETQ. CDR3 length equals 16 residues. In DNA form, the CDR3 reads TGCGCCAGCAGCTTGGCACGACTAGCGGGAGGGGATACGCAGTATTTT. Translated: CASSLARLAGGDTQYF.

This clone was recorded once. The chain carries TRBV30 and TRBJ1-2; D remains unclear. V was clipped by 2 bases and J by 8 bases, with 9 bases between them. The V gene's germline CDR1 is GTSNPN and CDR2 SVGIG (reference sequence). The CDR3 totals 11 residues. CDR3: CAWSPGSGYTF. Written as DNA, the CDR3 is TGTGCCTGGAGTCCGGGATCCGGCTACACCTTC.

The chain links TRBV28 to TRBJ1-6; maybe TRBD1 (6 bases). V lost 4 bases and J lost 3, with 16 bases in between. CDR1 MDHEN and CDR2 SYDVKM come from the germline V gene. The CDR3 spans 17 residues. The CDR3 sequence: CASSSRGRGGYNSPLHF. CDR3 in DNA: TGTGCCAGCAGTTCCCGCGGCAGGGGCGGCTATAATTCACCCCTCCACTTT.

The chain carries TRBV9 and TRBJ2-3; 9 nucleotides agree with TRBD2. The CDR3 has 13 amino acids. V was clipped by 4 bases and J by 9 bases; unmatched bases: 6. Germline V gene data show CDR1 as SGDLS and CDR2 as YYNGEE. The CDR3, as DNA: TGTGCCAGCAGCCCCATAGCGGGAGAAACGCAGTATTTT. Translated, it gives CASSPIAGETQYF.

The CDR3 is CASSLDGSAGWGTDTQYF. The CDR3 coding sequence is TGTGCCAGCAGCTTAGATGGGTCGGCGGGGTGGGGCACAGATACGCAGTATTTT. The J gene is TRBJ2-3, the V gene TRBV11-3, with a possible D match to TRBD2 (6 bases). The germline V gene encodes CDR1 SGHNT and CDR2 YENEEA. The V and J ends lost 0 bases and 1 base respectively, with 17 bases between them. CDR3 length: 18 amino acids.

The rearrangement uses TRBV11-2 and TRBJ2-4, with D tentatively TRBD1 (6 bases). CDR1 and CDR2 (germline): SGHAT, FQNNGV. The CDR3 is made up of 14 amino acids. Trimming took 5 bases from V and 5 from J, leaving 13 bases between them. CDR3 loop: CASSLGTMENIQYF. In DNA, the CDR3 is TGTGCCAGCAGCCTCGGGACAATGGAAAACATTCAGTACTTC.

V is TRBV5-6 and J is TRBJ1-5, with 9 bases identical to TRBD1. Germline values: CDR1 SGHDT, CDR2 YYEEEE. Germline trimming cut 3 bases from V and 1 base from J; bases unmatched to any gene: 5. This CDR3 is built from 16 residues. DNA of the CDR3: TGTGCCAGCAGCTCGGACAGGGGAAAAAGCAATCAGCCCCAGCATTTT. Amino acids: CASSSDRGKSNQPQHF.

The chain recombines TRBV11-2 with TRBJ2-6; weak D call: TRBD1 (5 bases). Trimming pared 0 bases from V and 4 bases from J, leaving 10 bases between. Germline V lookup: CDR1 SGHAT, CDR2 FQNNGV. CDR3 length: 16 residues. Here the CDR3 DNA reads TGTGCCAGCAGCTTAGATGCCCCAGGGGGGGCCAACGTCCTGACTTTC. Its translation: CASSLDAPGGANVLTF.

V usage is TRBV2 and J usage is TRBJ2-5, with TRBD2 as a possible D gene (6 bases). V shed 4 bases and J shed 7 bases, with 19 bases lying between them. CDR3 size: 15 residues. Per the germline V gene, CDR1 is SNHLY and CDR2 is FYNNEI. The CDR3 loop is CASSAPGLRSATQYF. The CDR3 bases are TGTGCCAGCAGTGCTCCGGGACTCCGGAGTGCGACCCAGTACTTC.